The 20 T cell receptor beta chains below come from one sample, sequenced in a study of T cells expressing NK-cell markers. TCRdb reanalyzed the 5' RACE reads and collapses them to one entry per CDR3 protein, without DNA. The record lists about 260,000 distinct CDR3 sequences, of which the ten most abundant hold 4% to 5%. Material for sequencing was blood T cells: a sorted CD56 or NKG2C T cell subset, CD4+ or CD8+ T cells, or bulk PBMC T cells (not recorded which). Receptors were obtained from a woman aged 18 to 75 in good health.

J is TRBJ2-1 and V is TRBV6-1; without DNA, the TCRdb call of TRBD2 cannot be checked. The CDR3 runs 16 residues. Germline CDR1 reads MNHNS; CDR2 reads SASEGT. CDR3 in amino acids: CASSRLAGPLYNEQFF.

CDR3 protein: CASSQVRTYEQYF. This chain links TRBV3-1 with TRBJ2-7. The CDR3 spans 13 residues. The germline CDR1 and CDR2 sequences are LGHDT and YNNKEL (reference sequence).

CDR3 amino acids: CASNQRGVVDTQYF. The chain employs TRBV5-1 and TRBJ2-3; TCRdb calls TRBD2, which cannot be checked without DNA. The CDR3 has 14 amino acids. Looked up from germline, CDR1 is SGHRS and CDR2 is YFSETQ.

V gene TRBV6-5 combines with J gene TRBJ1-4; TCRdb's D call, TRBD1, is unchecked because there is no DNA. The CDR3 sequence is 15 residues long. Germline CDR1 reads MNHEY; CDR2 reads SVGAGI. CDR3 loop: CASSSLGHGMRKLFF.

The J gene is TRBJ2-2, the V gene TRBV7-9. This CDR3 spans 11 amino acids. CDR1 is SEHNR and CDR2 is FQNEAQ in the germline V gene (reference sequence). The CDR3 sequence: CASGLLGELFF. Based on the CDR3 plus reference TRBV7-9 and TRBJ2-2, the full variable domain is DTGVSQNPRHKITKRGQNVTFRCDPISEHNRLYWYRQTLGQGPEFLTYFQNEAQLEKSRLLSDRFSAERPKGSFSTLEIQRTEQGDSAMYLCASGLLGELFFGEGSRLTVL.

CDR3 in amino acids: CASSEPSNYGGLGNIQYF. The chain joins TRBV11-1 to TRBJ2-4; lacking DNA, the TRBD2 call made by TCRdb goes unchecked. The CDR3 is 18 residues long. From germline, CDR1 is SGHAT and CDR2 FQDESV (reference sequence).

This chain joins TRBV11-2 and TRBJ2-3; TCRdb indicates TRBD1, and absent DNA this call remains unverified. The CDR3 runs to 15 residues. Germline loops: CDR1 SGHAT, CDR2 FQNNGV. CDR3 amino acids: CASSFVRGARDTQYF.

V usage is TRBV20-1 and J usage is TRBJ1-6; checking the TCRdb D call of TRBD1 is not possible without DNA. The germline gives CDR1 DFQATT, CDR2 SNEGSKA (reference sequence). The CDR3 extends over 13 amino acids. The CDR3 sequence: CSAIRQLSSPLHF.

This rearrangement joins TRBV6-1 to TRBJ1-1; the TCRdb D gene call, TRBD1, has no DNA to confirm it. The CDR3 runs to 16 residues. Germline CDR1 is MNHNS and CDR2 is SASEGT. The chain's CDR3 is CASSAADRVLGTEAFF.

The V call is TRBV7-2, the J call TRBJ1-5. Germline lookup yields CDR1 SGHTA and CDR2 FQGNSA. The CDR3 runs 16 residues. CDR3 protein: CASSSGRVQGTQPQHF.

The chain joins TRBV19 to TRBJ1-2; TCRdb's D gene call, TRBD1, goes unchecked for lack of DNA. This CDR3 has 14 amino acids. Germline V gene data show CDR1 as LNHDA and CDR2 as SQIVND (reference sequence). The CDR3 sequence is CASTSGEVVYGYTF.

The chain recombines TRBV3-1 with TRBJ1-6; TCRdb lists TRBD1, though no DNA is available to test this call. The V gene's germline CDR1 is LGHDT and CDR2 YNNKEL (reference sequence). The CDR3 has 12 amino acids. CDR3 in amino acids: CASRERDSPLHF. Based on the CDR3 plus reference TRBV3-1 and TRBJ1-6, the full variable domain is DTAVSQTPKYLVTQMGNDKSIKCEQNLGHDTMYWYKQDSKKFLKIMFSYNNKELIINETVPNRFSPKSPDKAHLNLHINSLELGDSAVYFCASRERDSPLHFGNGTRLTVT.

The V call is TRBV12-3 or TRBV12-4, the J call TRBJ2-7; TCRdb's D call of TRBD2 is untestable without DNA. The CDR3 spans 16 residues. The CDR3 spells CASSPTSGRAKYEQYF.

The genes are TRBV2 and TRBJ2-7; TCRdb outputs TRBD2, but without DNA this stays unchecked. Germline CDR1 SNHLY, CDR2 FYNNEI. This CDR3 is 16 amino acids long. Here the CDR3 reads CASNPGLAPSSYEQYF.

The chain uses TRBV7-2 and TRBJ2-3; TCRdb lists TRBD2, though no DNA is available to test this call. The CDR3 sequence is 12 residues long. CDR1 and CDR2 from the germline V gene are SGHTA and FQGNSA. CDR3 loop: CASSWPGTSASF.

The chain couples TRBV3-1 to TRBJ2-1; TCRdb names TRBD1, which stays unverified in the absence of DNA. CDR3 length equals 12 residues. Germline lookup yields CDR1 LGHDT and CDR2 YNNKEL (reference sequence). The CDR3 here is CASSTGRGEQFF.

The V and J genes are TRBV7-8 and TRBJ2-5; without DNA, the TCRdb call of TRBD2 cannot be checked. The germline CDR1 and CDR2 sequences are SGHVS and FQNEAQ. The CDR3 contains 15 residues. CDR3 residues: CATGGDPRRGETQYF.

Here the CDR3 reads CASRKDRTEPHF. The chain carries TRBV12-3 or TRBV12-4 and TRBJ1-6; the TCRdb call, TRBD1, lacks DNA for checking. This CDR3 contains 12 residues.

The rearrangement uses TRBV19 and TRBJ2-3; TCRdb calls TRBD1, which cannot be checked without DNA. Germline V lookup: CDR1 LNHDA, CDR2 SQIVND (reference sequence). This CDR3 has 15 residues. This CDR3 reads CASRHSRQGIDTQYF.

This chain connects TRBV5-6 to TRBJ2-3. CDR1 SGHDT and CDR2 YYEEEE come from the germline V gene. The length of the CDR3 is 15 residues. The CDR3: CASSLVGYYTDTQYF.